Following are 18 T cell receptor beta chains from one sample sequenced in a study of OX40 agonist ivuxolimab in advanced cancers. Here immunoSEQ multiplex PCR was the method, and the copy in TCRdb shows in-frame clones only, minus some. The table has under 50,000 clones, around 85% seen once; the top ten hold 14% to 15%. The material sequenced was CD4+ or CD8+ T cells sorted from blood, taken in a trial of the OX40 agonist ivuxolimab. Receptors were obtained from an adult with an advanced solid tumor such as melanoma, head and neck, liver or kidney cancer.

V and J are TRBV7-9 and TRBJ2-5; no definite D call. The CDR3 consists of 13 residues. CDR1 is SEHNR and CDR2 is FQNEAQ in the germline V gene (reference sequence). The ends were cut back, 6 bases at V and 2 bases at J, with 10 bases in the middle. As DNA, the CDR3 is TGTGCCAGCAGACCGGACGGTCAAGAGACCCAGTACTTC. Its protein is CASRPDGQETQYF.

The chain carries TRBV7-2 and TRBJ2-7; TRBD1 matches 9 bases. CDR1 and CDR2 from the germline V gene are SGHTA and FQGNSA. The CDR3 contains 15 residues. Unmatched junction bases numbered 5, after V lost 2 bases and J lost 3 bases. CDR3 amino acids: CASSLFGQGNYEQYV. In DNA form, the CDR3 reads TGTGCCAGCAGCTTATTTGGACAGGGGAACTACGAGCAGTACGTC.

The chain links TRBV21-1 to TRBJ1-4; the DNA was not used to check the table's D call, TRBD1. TRBV21-1 is reported as a pseudogene. The CDR3 covers 20 residues. The CDR3 DNA follows: TGTGCCAGCAGCCCCCGGCCGTCCCCCGAAGGGGTGAGGACTAATGAAAAACTGTTTTTT. Its translation: CASSPRPSPEGVRTNEKLFF.

The rearrangement links TRBV4-1 to TRBJ1-3, with unresolved D. V was pared by 1 base and J by 3 bases, with 7 bases between. The CDR3 length is 14 residues. Looked up from germline, CDR1 is MGHRA and CDR2 is YSYEKL. The CDR3 sequence: CASSQGWDGNTIYF. DNA for the CDR3: TGCGCCAGCAGCCAAGGGTGGGATGGAAACACCATATATTTT.

The rearrangement uses TRBV2 and TRBJ2-7; 12 bases line up with TRBD1. In germline, CDR1 is SNHLY, CDR2 FYNNEI. V lost 6 bases and J lost 5; bases outside the gene matches: 11. The CDR3 has 16 residues. The CDR3 here is CASREVGTGGLDEQYV. The CDR3 nucleotides are TGTGCCAGCAGGGAGGTCGGGACAGGGGGCTTGGACGAGCAGTACGTC.

The chain has TRBV27 and TRBJ2-5; no definite D call. The CDR3 loop spans 13 amino acids. Germline V gene sequence: CDR1 MNHEY, CDR2 SMNVEV (reference sequence). V gave up 3 bases and J gave up 5 bases, with 10 bases separating them. CDR3 amino acids: CASSFDQGETQYF. CDR3 bases: TGTGCCAGCAGTTTTGACCAAGGGGAGACCCAGTACTTC.

The V gene is TRBV5-1, the J gene TRBJ1-2; tentative D call: TRBD1 (6 bases). CDR1 and CDR2 from the germline V gene are SGHRS and YFSETQ. The CDR3 loop spans 19 amino acids. V gave up 1 base and J gave up 0 bases, with 22 bases separating them. The CDR3, as DNA: TGCGCCAGCAGCTTGACCGACCTTCAGGGGCGAGTGACTAACTATGGCTACACCTTC. The encoded protein is CASSLTDLQGRVTNYGYTF.

This clone occurred once. The chain combines TRBV6-1 with TRBJ1-2; TRBD1 agrees at 10 bases. This CDR3 spans 15 amino acids. Germline CDR1 is MNHNS and CDR2 is SASEGT. The J segment lost 4 bases and the V segment lost 10 bases, leaving 12 bases of the junction unmatched. The CDR3 DNA reads TGTGCCATCGGGACAGGGGTCACAACTTCCTATGGCTACACCTTC. Translated, it gives CAIGTGVTTSYGYTF.

The chain is built from TRBV15 and TRBJ1-4; the D is unclear. The length of the CDR3 is 14 residues. Germline loops: CDR1 LNHNV, CDR2 YYDKDF (reference sequence). V shed 3 bases and J shed 14 bases, with 19 bases lying between them. As DNA, the CDR3 is TGTGCCACCAGCAGCCCGAGGAATGAAAAATGGCTGTTTTTT. Protein product: CATSSPRNEKWLFF.

The J gene is TRBJ1-4, the V gene TRBV11-2, with no clear D. CDR1 is SGHAT, CDR2 FQNNGV, per germline. Trimming shortened V by 1 base and J by 8 bases, and 5 bases separated the two germline ends. This CDR3 has 12 residues. CDR3 nucleotide sequence: TGTGCCAGCAGCTTAGGTGGGGAAAAACTGTTTTTT. This sequence encodes CASSLGGEKLFF. Using reference TRBV11-2 and TRBJ1-4 for the parts outside the CDR3, the full variable domain is EAGVAQSPRYKIIEKRQSVAFWCNPISGHATLYWYQQILGQGPKLLIQFQNNGVVDDSQLPKDRFSAERLKGVDSTLKIQPAKLEDSAVYLCASSLGGEKLFFGSGTQLSVL.

V usage is TRBV10-3 and J usage is TRBJ2-7, with D tentatively TRBD1 (6 bases). Trimming removed 2 bases from V and 3 bases from J, with 11 bases in between. CDR1 is ENHRY and CDR2 is SYGVKD in the germline V gene. The CDR3 covers 14 residues. The CDR3 DNA sequence: TGTGCCATCAGTGAGGGGGGACACCTCTACGAGCAGTACTTC. Translated: CAISEGGHLYEQYF.

This rearrangement joins TRBV4-1 to TRBJ2-1, with 12 bases aligning to TRBD2. Looked up from germline, CDR1 is MGHRA and CDR2 is YSYEKL. CDR3 length: 16 amino acids. V lost 3 bases and J lost 9; bases outside the gene matches: 9. In DNA form, the CDR3 reads TGCGCCAGCAGCCACGGACTAGCGGGACTGCCTCCTGAGCAGTTCTTC. Amino acid sequence: CASSHGLAGLPPEQFF.

The rearrangement uses TRBV15 and TRBJ2-2; TRBD1 or TRBD2 may be the D gene (5 bases each). Trimming cost V 3 bases and J 2 bases, with 10 bases left between them. The CDR3 has 15 residues. Germline CDR1 and CDR2: LNHNV and YYDKDF (reference sequence). CDR3 protein: CATSSQGENTGELFF. In DNA form, the CDR3 reads TGTGCCACCAGCAGTCAGGGAGAAAACACCGGGGAGCTGTTTTTT.

The rearrangement links TRBV27 to TRBJ2-5; 7 bases line up with TRBD1. The CDR3 has 14 amino acids. The V segment lost 5 bases and the J segment 1 base; nucleotides outside the gene matches: 4. From germline, CDR1 is MNHEY and CDR2 SMNVEV (reference sequence). DNA of the CDR3: TGTGCCAGCAGTAGGGACAGACCCCAAGAGACCCAGTACTTC. Residues: CASSRDRPQETQYF.

J is TRBJ2-1 and V is TRBV27; unclear D gene. With 11 bases removed from V and 4 bases from J, the gap between germline ends came to 3 bases. Per germline, CDR1 MNHEY and CDR2 SMNVEV (reference sequence). The CDR3 is made up of 9 amino acids. DNA for the CDR3: TGTGCCGGATACAATGAGCAGTTCTTC. It is translated as CAGYNEQFF.

The J gene is TRBJ2-7, the V gene TRBV29-1; D is possibly TRBD2 (5 bases). CDR1 and CDR2 (germline): SQVTM, ANQGSEA. Trimming left V 6 bases short and J 5 bases short, with 20 bases between. The CDR3 has 14 amino acids. This chain's CDR3 is CSVPIGSGINEQYF. CDR3 in DNA: TGCAGCGTGCCTATTGGCAGCGGAATCAACGAGCAGTACTTC.

The chain couples TRBV28 to TRBJ2-1, with D perhaps TRBD1 or TRBD2 (5 bases each). Germline CDR1 and CDR2: MDHEN and SYDVKM. The CDR3 has 16 amino acids. V was clipped by 5 bases and J by 2 bases, with 16 bases between them. CDR3 sequence (DNA): TGTGCCAGCAGTCCCGGGGCAAGACAGCCCTACAATGAGCAGTTCTTC. Protein: CASSPGARQPYNEQFF.

This sequence joins TRBV6-6 and TRBJ1-3; maybe TRBD1 (6 bases). CDR1 and CDR2 from the germline V gene are MNHNY and SVGAGI (reference sequence). The V and J ends lost 6 bases and 4 bases respectively, with 13 bases between them. The CDR3 totals 14 residues. CDR3 nucleotide sequence: TGTGCCAGCAGCCCAGGGGAATCAGGAAACACCATATATTTT. Translation gives CASSPGESGNTIYF.